The following is a TCR beta chain sequence with its context. These data are taken from a study of CD8 T cells in ankylosing spondylitis. Each CDR3 protein is one row after TCRdb ran MiXCR on the 5' RACE reads. The data contain about 150,000 distinct CDR3 sequences, around 45% of them singletons. The junction had 3 bases not matched to a gene; V was cut back by 6 bases and J by 1 base. This CDR3 comprises 14 residues. Germline V gene lookup returns CDR1 SEHNR and CDR2 FQNEAQ (reference sequence). The TCR comes from a male donor with ankylosing spondylitis. The chain uses TRBV7-9 and TRBJ1-3; 7 bases match TRBD1. The sample comprised synovial fluid, either unsorted or a sorted T cell fraction (not recorded which). The CDR3, as DNA: TGTGCCAGCAGGCCGACAGGGTCTGGAAACACCATATATTTT. Its translation is CASRPTGSGNTIYF.